This T cell receptor (beta chain) was sequenced during a study of blood T cell repertoires in COVID-19. CDR3 length: 13 residues. In germline, CDR1 is WNHNN, CDR2 SYGVQD (reference sequence). The V end lost 4 bases, the J end lost 2 bases, and 8 bases lay between the germline ends. Method: immunoSEQ multiplex PCR; TCRdb's copy keeps in-frame clones and lacks some. Among approximately 89,000 clones, more than 65% were seen once, and the ten largest hold 6.3%. The chain has TRBV10-1 and TRBJ1-1; no reliable D call. The sample comprised peripheral blood. This TCR came from a man aged 65-85 years with COVID-19, enrolled during active disease. CDR3 DNA sequence: TGCGCCAGCAGTGTTCTAGCTAACACTGAAGCTTTCTTT. This encodes CASSVLANTEAFF.